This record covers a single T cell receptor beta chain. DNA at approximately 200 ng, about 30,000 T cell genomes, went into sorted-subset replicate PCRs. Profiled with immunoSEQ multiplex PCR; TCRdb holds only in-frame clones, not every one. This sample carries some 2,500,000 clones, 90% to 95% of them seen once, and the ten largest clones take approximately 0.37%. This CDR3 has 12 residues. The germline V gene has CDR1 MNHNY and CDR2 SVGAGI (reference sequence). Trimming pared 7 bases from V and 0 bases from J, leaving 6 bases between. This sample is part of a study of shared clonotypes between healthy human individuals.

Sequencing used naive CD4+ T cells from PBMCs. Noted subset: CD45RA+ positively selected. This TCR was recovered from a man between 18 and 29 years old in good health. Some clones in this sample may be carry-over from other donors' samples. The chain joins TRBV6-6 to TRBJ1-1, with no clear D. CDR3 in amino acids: CASTHLNTEAFF. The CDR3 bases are TGTGCCAGCACCCACCTGAACACTGAAGCTTTCTTT.